The 26 T cell receptor beta chains in this list originate from one sample, sequenced in a study of blood T cell repertoires in COVID-19. This table comes from immunoSEQ multiplex PCR, and its TCRdb copy is limited to in-frame clones, with some not included. The sample carries some 150,000 clones, roughly 80% recorded once. Sequences were obtained from peripheral blood. The receptors come from a woman aged 45 to 65 with active or convalescent COVID-19.

The rearrangement links TRBV7-9 to TRBJ1-1, with a weak D call TRBD1 (5 bases). The V gene's germline CDR1 is SEHNR and CDR2 FQNEAQ (reference sequence). The V gene lost 5 bases and the J gene lost 1 base, with 20 bases spanning the gap. The CDR3 runs to 17 residues. This CDR3 reads CASSKRGVGAPNTEAFF. DNA for the CDR3: TGTGCCAGCAGCAAACGGGGGGTCGGGGCCCCGAACACTGAAGCTTTCTTT.

This clone was seen just once. The chain carries TRBV6-5 and TRBJ2-2, with TRBD2 matching 13 bases. This CDR3 is built from 14 residues. CDR1 MNHEY and CDR2 SVGAGI come from the germline V gene. J gave up 5 bases and V 6 bases, and 0 bases lay outside the gene matches. CDR3 nucleotide sequence: TGTGCCAGCAGGACTAGCGGGAGGACCGGGGAGCTGTTTTTT. Its protein product is CASRTSGRTGELFF.

This CDR3 is CASSKARSSYNSPLHF. CDR3 nucleotides: TGTGCCAGCAGCAAAGCGCGGAGCTCCTATAATTCACCCCTCCACTTT. The rearrangement links TRBV21-1 to TRBJ1-6. TRBV21-1 is a recognized pseudogene. The CDR3 extends over 16 amino acids.

The chain recombines TRBV30 with TRBJ2-1; 14 bases are a match to TRBD2. Germline V lookup: CDR1 GTSNPN, CDR2 SVGIG (reference sequence). The CDR3 has 16 amino acids. V gave up 3 bases and J gave up 7 bases; unmatched junction bases: 8. The CDR3: CAWRSGGLAGVNEQFF. CDR3 sequence (DNA): TGTGCCTGGAGGTCGGGGGGACTAGCGGGAGTAAATGAGCAGTTCTTC.

The rearrangement links TRBV7-7 to TRBJ2-5; D remains unclear. Per the germline V gene, CDR1 is SSHAT and CDR2 is FNYEAQ (reference sequence). V was clipped by 2 bases and J by 5 bases, with 9 bases between them. CDR3 length: 13 amino acids. Here the CDR3 reads CASSLNAGETQYF. CDR3 in DNA: TGTGCCAGCAGCTTAAACGCCGGGGAGACCCAGTACTTC. Variable domain in full (rest from reference TRBV7-7 and TRBJ2-5): GAGVSQSPRYKVTKRGQDVTLRCDPISSHATLYWYQQALGQGPEFLTYFNYEAQPDKSGLPSDRFSAERPEGSISTLTIQRTEQRDSAMYRCASSLNAGETQYFGPGTRLLVL.

This chain uses TRBV5-8 with TRBJ1-3; 11 bases line up with TRBD1. This CDR3 has 15 amino acids. CDR1 is SGHTS, CDR2 YDEGEE, per germline. V dropped 4 bases and J dropped 3; count of bases not matched to a gene: 3. The CDR3 here is CASSLGTGGGNTIYF. CDR3 sequence (DNA): TGTGCCAGCAGCCTAGGGACAGGGGGTGGAAACACCATATATTTT.

This clone was counted between two and nine times. The chain carries TRBV15 and TRBJ2-6; D is possibly TRBD1 (6 bases). Trimming left V 8 bases short and J 0 bases short, with 17 bases between. CDR1 is LNHNV, CDR2 YYDKDF, per germline (reference sequence). The CDR3 length is 17 residues. In DNA form, the CDR3 reads TGTGCCACCGCCCTGGACAGCCGATTCTCTGGGGCCAACGTCCTGACTTTC. This sequence encodes CATALDSRFSGANVLTF.

The chain employs TRBV2 and TRBJ1-4, with TRBD1 matching over 7 bases. V lost 8 bases, J lost 7 bases, and 10 bases stayed unmatched. The CDR3 runs to 14 residues. The germline gives CDR1 SNHLY, CDR2 FYNNEI. The chain's CDR3 is CASGQTGRGEKLFF. Written as DNA, the CDR3 is TGTGCCAGCGGGCAGACAGGGAGAGGTGAAAAACTGTTTTTT.

The V and J genes are TRBV30 and TRBJ2-3; D call uncertain. The V gene lost 1 base and the J gene lost 7 bases, with 18 bases spanning the gap. This CDR3 comprises 15 residues. Per the germline V gene, CDR1 is GTSNPN and CDR2 is SVGIG (reference sequence). DNA for the CDR3: TGTGCCTGGAGTGAGCCTAGTTTTTATATTTATACGCAGTATTTT. It encodes CAWSEPSFYIYTQYF.

This chain connects TRBV6-2 or TRBV6-3 to TRBJ1-5; 12 bases map to TRBD1. The CDR3 has 15 amino acids. Trimming took 5 bases from V and 6 from J; bases not matched to a gene: 5. Germline values: CDR1 MNHEY, CDR2 SVGEGT. This chain's CDR3 is CASSGGQGAAQPQHF. CDR3 coding DNA: TGTGCCAGCAGTGGGGGACAGGGGGCGGCTCAGCCCCAGCATTTT.

The rearrangement uses TRBV19 and TRBJ2-7; unclear D gene. Trimming cost V 4 bases and J 6 bases, with 7 bases left between them. The CDR3 runs 11 residues. The germline V gene has CDR1 LNHDA and CDR2 SQIVND (reference sequence). The CDR3 sequence: CASSNRVEQYF. In DNA form, the CDR3 reads TGTGCCAGTAGTAACCGAGTCGAGCAGTACTTC.

This clone has a single count. The chain joins TRBV3-1 (or the pseudogene TRBV3-2) to TRBJ2-2, with TRBD1 matching 10 bases. The germline V gene encodes CDR1 LGHDT and CDR2 YNNKEL (reference sequence). The CDR3 spans 17 residues. J was trimmed by 7 bases and V by 5 bases; bases with no gene match: 13. The CDR3 nucleotides are TGTGCCAGCAGCGCGACAGGGGGCGCAACCCGGAGCGGGGAGCTGTTTTTT. Amino acids: CASSATGGATRSGELFF.

In regard to this clone: One end of the junction fails to match germline, which may point to a read error. This chain links TRBV4-2 with TRBJ2-1, with D unclear. In germline, CDR1 is LGHNA, CDR2 YNFKEQ. The CDR3 spans 14 residues. CDR3 sequence reads: CASSQLPSSNEQFF. The CDR3 nucleotides are TGTGCCAGCAGCCAACTCCCTTCCTCCAATGAGCAGTTCTTC.

The chain recombines TRBV6-6 with TRBJ1-1; TRBD1 aligns across 9 bases. The CDR3 is 16 amino acids. Unmatched junction bases numbered 8, after V lost 2 bases and J lost 4 bases. The germline V gene encodes CDR1 MNHNY and CDR2 SVGAGI (reference sequence). CDR3 DNA sequence: TGTGCCAGCAGTTACACAGGGGGCGGACGGGTCACTGAAGCTTTCTTT. It yields the protein CASSYTGGGRVTEAFF.

The CDR3 loop is CASSQGLETQYF. As DNA, the CDR3 is TGTGCCAGCAGCCAGGGGCTAGAGACCCAGTACTTC. The chain uses TRBV21-1 and TRBJ2-5; the D call TRBD1 from the table was never checked on the DNA. TRBV21-1 is described as a pseudogene. This CDR3 region has 12 residues.

With respect to this clone: Different DNA sequences within this sample yield the same CDR3. V gene TRBV29-1 combines with J gene TRBJ2-7; D not certain. V lost 3 bases and J lost 1, with 4 bases in between. Per germline, CDR1 SQVTM and CDR2 ANQGSEA. This CDR3 region has 11 residues. The CDR3, as DNA: TGCAGCGTTGAGCAGTCCTACGAGCAGTACTTC. It is translated as CSVEQSYEQYF.

The chain recombines TRBV7-6 with TRBJ2-7; D might be TRBD2 (6 bases). There are 16 residues in the CDR3. Germline V CDR1 and CDR2: SGHVS, FNYEAQ. V lost 0 bases and J 1 base, leaving 13 bases between the germline ends. This chain's CDR3 is CASSLAVGLDSYEQYF. CDR3 nucleotides: TGTGCCAGCAGCTTAGCGGTGGGACTGGATTCCTACGAGCAGTACTTC.

As to this clone: The identical CDR3 is also encoded by other nucleotide sequences in the sample. The chain employs TRBV2 and TRBJ2-3; 10 nucleotides match TRBD2. Per the germline V gene, CDR1 is SNHLY and CDR2 is FYNNEI. Germline trimming cut 5 bases from V and 6 bases from J; bases unmatched to any gene: 2. The length of the CDR3 is 13 residues. The CDR3 DNA sequence: TGTGCCAGCAGTAGCGGGGGGGCCGATACGCAGTATTTT. Its protein is CASSSGGADTQYF.

The chain joins TRBV29-1 to TRBJ1-2; the match to TRBD1 covers 9 bases. CDR3 length: 14 amino acids. From germline, CDR1 is SQVTM and CDR2 ANQGSEA. J was trimmed by 5 bases and V by 3 bases; bases with no gene match: 7. CDR3 loop: CSVDLTGGAYGYTF. The CDR3 DNA sequence: TGCAGCGTTGATCTTACAGGGGGCGCTTATGGCTACACCTTC.

The rearrangement joins TRBV5-1 to TRBJ2-2; 7 bases fit TRBD2. V gave up 1 base and J gave up 4 bases; unmatched junction bases: 7. CDR3 length: 16 amino acids. Germline CDR1 reads SGHRS; CDR2 reads YFSETQ. Written as DNA, the CDR3 is TGCGCCAGCAGCTTGAGTCCAGCGGGAAGCACCGGGGAGCTGTTTTTT. This translates into CASSLSPAGSTGELFF.

In regard to this clone: In the same sample, other DNA sequences code for this CDR3. This chain connects TRBV4-3 to TRBJ2-7, with D unresolved. The V gene's germline CDR1 is LGHNA and CDR2 YSLEER. Trimming removed 0 bases at V and 2 bases at J, with 8 bases between. The CDR3 has 14 residues. CDR3 bases: TGCGCCAGCAGCCAAGACCCAGGCACCTACGAGCAGTACTTC. Encoded protein: CASSQDPGTYEQYF.

This rearrangement joins TRBV29-1 to TRBJ2-4, with a possible D match to TRBD2 (5 bases). This CDR3 is built from 14 residues. V lost 2 bases, J lost 8 bases, and 16 bases lay in between. Germline lookup yields CDR1 SQVTM and CDR2 ANQGSEA. CDR3 protein: CSVESFASPHIQYF. In DNA form, the CDR3 reads TGCAGCGTTGAATCGTTTGCTAGCCCCCACATTCAGTACTTC. Based on the CDR3 plus reference TRBV29-1 and TRBJ2-4, the full variable domain is SAVISQKPSRDICQRGTSLTIQCQVDSQVTMMFWYRQQPGQSLTLIATANQGSEATYESGFVIDKFPISRPNLTFSTLTVSNMSPEDSSIYLCSVESFASPHIQYFGAGTRLSVL.

The J gene is TRBJ2-1, the V gene TRBV5-5; TRBD2 aligns across 8 bases. The length of the CDR3 is 15 residues. Germline V gives CDR1 SGHKS, CDR2 YYEKEE (reference sequence). The V and J ends lost 0 bases and 3 bases, in that order; junction bases with no gene match: 2. This chain's CDR3 is CASSLEAGGYNEQFF. In DNA, the CDR3 is TGTGCCAGCAGCTTGGAGGCGGGGGGCTACAATGAGCAGTTCTTC. Variable domain in full (rest from reference TRBV5-5 and TRBJ2-1): DAGVTQSPTHLIKTRGQQVTLRCSPISGHKSVSWYQQVLGQGPQFIFQYYEKEERGRGNFPDRFSARQFPNYSSELNVNALLLGDSALYLCASSLEAGGYNEQFFGPGTRLTVL.

This clone came up a few times. Other DNA sequences in the sample encode the same CDR3. V is TRBV7-2 and J is TRBJ2-7; no definite D call. The CDR3 spans 13 residues. V dropped 5 bases and J dropped 4 bases, with 12 bases sitting between them. In germline, CDR1 is SGHTA, CDR2 FQGNSA. The CDR3 sequence: CASSLSPSYEQYF. The CDR3 DNA is TGTGCCAGCAGCCTGAGCCCTAGTTACGAGCAGTACTTC. Variable domain in full (rest from reference TRBV7-2 and TRBJ2-7): GAGVSQSPSNKVTEKGKDVELRCDPISGHTALYWYRQSLGQGLEFLIYFQGNSAPDKSGLPSDRFSAERTGGSVSTLTIQRTQQEDSAVYLCASSLSPSYEQYFGPGTRLTVT.

The V and J genes are TRBV19 and TRBJ1-1; D call uncertain. Per the germline V gene, CDR1 is LNHDA and CDR2 is SQIVND (reference sequence). Deletions cut 8 bases from V and 0 bases from J, with 10 bases between. CDR3 length: 13 amino acids. This CDR3 reads CASASRMNTEAFF. The CDR3 DNA is TGTGCCAGTGCGAGTAGAATGAACACTGAAGCTTTCTTT.

This clone was seen more than once but under ten times. The chain joins TRBV18 to TRBJ1-3; TRBD1 is a possible D gene (6 bases). Germline-derived CDR1 and CDR2 are KGHSH and LQKENI. V was clipped by 3 bases and J by 0 bases, with 15 bases between them. The CDR3 has 17 residues. The CDR3 DNA is TGTGCCAGCTCACCTTGGGCAGTCAGGGGCTCTGGAAACACCATATATTTT. Encoded protein: CASSPWAVRGSGNTIYF.